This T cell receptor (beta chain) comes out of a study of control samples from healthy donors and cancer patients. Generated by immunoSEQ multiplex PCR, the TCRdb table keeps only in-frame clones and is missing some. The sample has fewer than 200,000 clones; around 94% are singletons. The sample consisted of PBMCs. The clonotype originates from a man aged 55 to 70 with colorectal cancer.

In nucleotides, the CDR3 is TGTGCCAGTCAAACAGGGACAGATCGTCGCTCCTACGAGCAGTACTTC. This gives the protein CASQTGTDRRSYEQYF. The chain carries TRBV2 and TRBJ2-7; 7 bases align to TRBD1. The germline gives CDR1 SNHLY, CDR2 FYNNEI. This CDR3 region has 16 residues. V shed 9 bases and J 0 bases; nucleotides not matched to a gene: 14. Full variable domain (rest looked up from reference TRBV2 and TRBJ2-7): EPEVTQTPSHQVTQMGQEVILRCVPISNHLYFYWYRQILGQKVEFLVSFYNNEISEKSEIFDDQFSVERPDGSNFTLKIRSTKLEDSAMYFCASQTGTDRRSYEQYFGPGTRLTVT.